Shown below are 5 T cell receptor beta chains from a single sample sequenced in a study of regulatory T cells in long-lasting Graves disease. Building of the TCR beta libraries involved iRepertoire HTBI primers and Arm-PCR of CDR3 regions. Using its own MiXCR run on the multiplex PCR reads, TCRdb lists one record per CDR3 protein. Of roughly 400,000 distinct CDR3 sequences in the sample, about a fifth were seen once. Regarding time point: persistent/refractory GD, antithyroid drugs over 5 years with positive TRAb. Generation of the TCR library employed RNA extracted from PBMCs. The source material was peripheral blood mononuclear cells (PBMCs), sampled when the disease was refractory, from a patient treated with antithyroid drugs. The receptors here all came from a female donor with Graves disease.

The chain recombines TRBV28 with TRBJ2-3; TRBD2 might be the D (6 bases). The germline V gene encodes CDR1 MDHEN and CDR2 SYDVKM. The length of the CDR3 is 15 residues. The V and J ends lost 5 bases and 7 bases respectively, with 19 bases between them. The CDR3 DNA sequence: TGTGCCAGCAGTCCCATTCCCGGGACTTTGTATACGCAGTATTTT. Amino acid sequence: CASSPIPGTLYTQYF.

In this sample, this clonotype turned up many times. The CDR3 loop is CASSQLAYQETQYF. CDR3 nucleotides: TGTGCCAGCAGCCAACTAGCGTACCAAGAGACCCAGTACTTC. The chain couples TRBV11-1 to TRBJ2-5; TRBD2 agrees at 7 bases. The CDR3 contains 14 residues. V lost 5 bases to trimming and J lost 0 bases; unmatched junction nucleotides: 3. Germline lookup yields CDR1 SGHAT and CDR2 FQDESV (reference sequence).

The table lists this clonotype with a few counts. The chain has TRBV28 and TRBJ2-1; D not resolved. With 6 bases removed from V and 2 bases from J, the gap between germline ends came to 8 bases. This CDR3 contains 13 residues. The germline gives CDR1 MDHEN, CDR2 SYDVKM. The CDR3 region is CASRSGPYNEQFF. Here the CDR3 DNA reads TGTGCCAGCAGGTCCGGGCCCTACAATGAGCAGTTCTTC.

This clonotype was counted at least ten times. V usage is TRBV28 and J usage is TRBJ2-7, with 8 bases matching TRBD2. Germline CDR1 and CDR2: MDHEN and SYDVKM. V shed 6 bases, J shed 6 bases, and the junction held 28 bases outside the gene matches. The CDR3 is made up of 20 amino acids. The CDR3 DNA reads TGTGCCAGCAGGCAGGGGACTCTCCCCTACAGCGGGAGCAGACCCGGCGAGCAGTACTTC. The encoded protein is CASRQGTLPYSGSRPGEQYF.

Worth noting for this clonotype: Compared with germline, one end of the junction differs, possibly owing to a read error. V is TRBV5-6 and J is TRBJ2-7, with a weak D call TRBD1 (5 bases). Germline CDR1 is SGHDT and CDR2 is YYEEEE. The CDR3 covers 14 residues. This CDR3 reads CASSVTVSSYEQYF. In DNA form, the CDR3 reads TGTGCCAGCAGCGTGACAGTTAGCTCCTACGAACAGTACTTC.